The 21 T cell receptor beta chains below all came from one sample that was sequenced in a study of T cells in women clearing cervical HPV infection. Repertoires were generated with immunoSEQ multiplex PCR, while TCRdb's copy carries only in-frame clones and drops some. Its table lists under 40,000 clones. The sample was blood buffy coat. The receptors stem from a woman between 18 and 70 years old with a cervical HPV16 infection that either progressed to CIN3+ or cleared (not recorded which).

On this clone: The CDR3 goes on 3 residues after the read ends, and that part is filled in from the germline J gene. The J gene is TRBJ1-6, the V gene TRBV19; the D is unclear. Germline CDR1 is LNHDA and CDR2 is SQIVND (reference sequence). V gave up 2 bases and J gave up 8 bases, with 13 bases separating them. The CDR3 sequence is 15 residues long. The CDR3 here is CASSIFRTSDSPLHF. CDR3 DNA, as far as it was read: TGTGCCAGTAGTATATTTCGGACTTCGGATTCACCC.

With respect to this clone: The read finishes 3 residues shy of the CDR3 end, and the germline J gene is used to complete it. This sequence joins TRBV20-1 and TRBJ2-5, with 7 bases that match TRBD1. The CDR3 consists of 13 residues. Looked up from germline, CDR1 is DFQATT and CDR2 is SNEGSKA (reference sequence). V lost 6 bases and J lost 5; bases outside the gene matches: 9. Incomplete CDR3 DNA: TGCAGTGCGATTCAGGGGGAAATTGAGACC. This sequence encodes CSAIQGEIET. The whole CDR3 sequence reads CSAIQGEIETQYF.

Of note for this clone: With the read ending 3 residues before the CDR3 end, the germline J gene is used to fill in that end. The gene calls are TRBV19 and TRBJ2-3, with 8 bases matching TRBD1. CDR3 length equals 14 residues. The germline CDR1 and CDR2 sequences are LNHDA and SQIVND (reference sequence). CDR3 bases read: TGTGCCAGTAGTCTTCGGACAGGGAATCAGCCG. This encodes CASSLRTGNQP. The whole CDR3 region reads CASSLRTGNQPQYF.

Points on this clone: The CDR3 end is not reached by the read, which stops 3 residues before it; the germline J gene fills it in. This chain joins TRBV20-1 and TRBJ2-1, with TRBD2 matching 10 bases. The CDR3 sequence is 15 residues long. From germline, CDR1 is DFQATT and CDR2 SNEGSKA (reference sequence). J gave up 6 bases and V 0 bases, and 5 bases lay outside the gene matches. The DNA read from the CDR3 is TGCAGTGCTAGAGATCTACTAGCGGGACTCAATGAG. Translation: CSARDLLAGLNE. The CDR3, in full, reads CSARDLLAGLNEQFF.

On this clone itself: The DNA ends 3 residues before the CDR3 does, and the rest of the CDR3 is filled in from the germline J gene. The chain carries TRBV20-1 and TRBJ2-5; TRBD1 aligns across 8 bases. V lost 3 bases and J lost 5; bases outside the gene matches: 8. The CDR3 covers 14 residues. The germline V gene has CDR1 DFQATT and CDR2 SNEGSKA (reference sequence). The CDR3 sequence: CSASSVGTGETQYF. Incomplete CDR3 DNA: TGCAGTGCTAGCTCCGTCGGGACAGGCGAGACC.

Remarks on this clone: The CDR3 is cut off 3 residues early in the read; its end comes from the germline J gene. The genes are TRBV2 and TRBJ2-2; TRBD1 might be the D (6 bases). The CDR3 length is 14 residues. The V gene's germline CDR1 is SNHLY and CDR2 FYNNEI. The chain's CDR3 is CASRNRALNSPLFF. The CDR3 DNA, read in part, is TGTGCCAGCAGAAACAGGGCTTTGAATTCACCG. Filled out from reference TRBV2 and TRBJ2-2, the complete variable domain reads EPEVTQTPSHQVTQMGQEVILRCVPISNHLYFYWYRQILGQKVEFLVSFYNNEISEKSEIFDDQFSVERPDGSNFTLKIRSTKLEDSAMYFCASRNRALNSPLFFGEGSRLTVL.

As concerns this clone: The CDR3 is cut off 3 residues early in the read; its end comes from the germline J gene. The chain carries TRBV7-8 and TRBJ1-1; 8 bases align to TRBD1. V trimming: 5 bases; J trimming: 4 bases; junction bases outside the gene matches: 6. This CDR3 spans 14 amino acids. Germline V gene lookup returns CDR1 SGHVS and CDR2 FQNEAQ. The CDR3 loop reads CASSPGQVGTEAFF. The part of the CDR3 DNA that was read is TGTGCCAGCAGCCCGGGACAGGTGGGCACTGAA. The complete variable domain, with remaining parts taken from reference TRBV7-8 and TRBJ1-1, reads GAGVSQSPRYKVAKRGQDVALRCDPISGHVSLFWYQQALGQGPEFLTYFQNEAQLDKSGLPSDRFFAERPEGSVSTLKIQRTQQEDSAVYLCASSPGQVGTEAFFGQGTRLTVV.

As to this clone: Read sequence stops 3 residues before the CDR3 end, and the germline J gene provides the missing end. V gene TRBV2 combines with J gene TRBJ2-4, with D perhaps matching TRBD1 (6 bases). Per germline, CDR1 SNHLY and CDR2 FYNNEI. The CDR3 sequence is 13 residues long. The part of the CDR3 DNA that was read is TGTGCCAGCAGCTGGACAGTGGGAGATGGT. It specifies CASSWTVGDG. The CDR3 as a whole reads CASSWTVGDGQYF. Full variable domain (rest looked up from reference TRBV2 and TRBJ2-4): EPEVTQTPSHQVTQMGQEVILRCVPISNHLYFYWYRQILGQKVEFLVSFYNNEISEKSEIFDDQFSVERPDGSNFTLKIRSTKLEDSAMYFCASSWTVGDGQYFGAGTRLSVL.

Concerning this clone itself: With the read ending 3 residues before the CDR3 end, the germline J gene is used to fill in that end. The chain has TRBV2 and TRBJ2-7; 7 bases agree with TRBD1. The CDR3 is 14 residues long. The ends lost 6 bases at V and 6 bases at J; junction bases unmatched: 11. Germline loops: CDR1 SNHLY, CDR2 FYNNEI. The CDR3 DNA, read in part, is TGTGCCAGCAGATTCCCGGGACAGTTGGCCGAG. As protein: CASRFPGQLAE. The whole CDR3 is CASRFPGQLAEQYF.

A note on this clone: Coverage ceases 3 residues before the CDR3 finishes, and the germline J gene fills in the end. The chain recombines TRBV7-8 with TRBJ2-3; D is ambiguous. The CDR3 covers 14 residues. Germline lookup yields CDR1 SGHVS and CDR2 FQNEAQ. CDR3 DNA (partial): TGTGCCAGCAGCTTAGACAGCTTCAATCAGCCG. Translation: CASSLDSFNQP. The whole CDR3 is CASSLDSFNQPQYF.

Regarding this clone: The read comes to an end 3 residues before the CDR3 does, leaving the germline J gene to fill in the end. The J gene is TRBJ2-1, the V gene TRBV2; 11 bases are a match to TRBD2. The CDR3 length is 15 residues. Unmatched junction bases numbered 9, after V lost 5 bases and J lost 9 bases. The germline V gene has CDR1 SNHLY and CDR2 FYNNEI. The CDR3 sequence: CASSYSGGAPGEQFF. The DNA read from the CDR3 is TGTGCCAGCAGTTATAGCGGGGGGGCCCCCGGTGAG.

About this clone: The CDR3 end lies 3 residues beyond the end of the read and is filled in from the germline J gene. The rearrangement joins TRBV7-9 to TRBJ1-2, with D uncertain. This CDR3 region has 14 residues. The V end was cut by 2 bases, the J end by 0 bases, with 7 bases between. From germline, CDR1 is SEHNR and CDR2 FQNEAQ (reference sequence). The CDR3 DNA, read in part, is TGTGCCAGCAGCTTAAGCGGAGCTAACTATGGC. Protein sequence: CASSLSGANYG. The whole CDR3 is CASSLSGANYGYTF.

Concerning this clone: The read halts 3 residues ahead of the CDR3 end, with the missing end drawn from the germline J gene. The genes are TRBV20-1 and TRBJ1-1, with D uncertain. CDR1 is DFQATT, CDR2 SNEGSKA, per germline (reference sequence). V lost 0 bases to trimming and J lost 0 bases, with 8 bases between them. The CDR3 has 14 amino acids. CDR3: CSARDGQLNTEAFF. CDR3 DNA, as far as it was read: TGCAGTGCTAGAGATGGGCAGTTGAACACTGAA.

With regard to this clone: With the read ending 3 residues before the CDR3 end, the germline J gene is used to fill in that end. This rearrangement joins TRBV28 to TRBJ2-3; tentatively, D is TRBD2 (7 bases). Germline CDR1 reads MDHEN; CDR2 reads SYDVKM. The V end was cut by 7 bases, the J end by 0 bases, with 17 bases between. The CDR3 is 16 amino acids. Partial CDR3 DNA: TGTGCCAGCACTCCCGGGGGGCGGGTAAGCACAGATACG. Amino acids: CASTPGGRVSTDT. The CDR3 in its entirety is CASTPGGRVSTDTQYF.

CDR3 loop: CASRILGQFIGSPLHF. Incomplete CDR3 DNA: TGTGCCAGCAGAATACTAGGACAGTTCATCGGGTCACCC. This chain connects TRBV2 to TRBJ1-6; D may be TRBD1 (6 bases). Read data end 3 residues before the CDR3 end; the end is taken from the germline J gene. Germline lookup yields CDR1 SNHLY and CDR2 FYNNEI. The CDR3 covers 16 residues. The ends were cut back, 6 bases at V and 10 bases at J, with 22 bases in the middle. The whole variable domain, remainder taken from reference TRBV2 and TRBJ1-6, is EPEVTQTPSHQVTQMGQEVILRCVPISNHLYFYWYRQILGQKVEFLVSFYNNEISEKSEIFDDQFSVERPDGSNFTLKIRSTKLEDSAMYFCASRILGQFIGSPLHFGNGTRLTVT.

This chain's CDR3 is CASSKYDIGEIYF. The CDR3 DNA, read in part, is TGTGCCAGCAGCAAGTATGATATAGGGGAG. The J gene is TRBJ1-3, the V gene TRBV7-3; D is perhaps TRBD1 (5 bases). The read halts 3 residues ahead of the CDR3 end, with the missing end drawn from the germline J gene. The CDR3 sequence is 13 residues long. Per the germline V gene, CDR1 is SGHTA and CDR2 is FQGTGA.

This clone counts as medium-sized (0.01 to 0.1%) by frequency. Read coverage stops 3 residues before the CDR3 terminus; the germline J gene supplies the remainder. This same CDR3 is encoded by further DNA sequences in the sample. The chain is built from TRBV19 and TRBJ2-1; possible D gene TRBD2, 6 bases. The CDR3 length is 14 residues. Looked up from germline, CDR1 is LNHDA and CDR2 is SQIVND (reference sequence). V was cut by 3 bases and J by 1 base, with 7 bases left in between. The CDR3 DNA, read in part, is TGTGCCAGTAGTATCCGGGGGTCCTACAATGAG. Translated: CASSIRGSYNE. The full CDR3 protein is CASSIRGSYNEQFF. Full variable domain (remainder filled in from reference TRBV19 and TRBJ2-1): DGGITQSPKYLFRKEGQNVTLSCEQNLNHDAMYWYRQDPGQGLRLIYYSQIVNDFQKGDIAEGYSVSREKKESFPLTVTSAQKNPTAFYLCASSIRGSYNEQFFGPGTRLTVL.

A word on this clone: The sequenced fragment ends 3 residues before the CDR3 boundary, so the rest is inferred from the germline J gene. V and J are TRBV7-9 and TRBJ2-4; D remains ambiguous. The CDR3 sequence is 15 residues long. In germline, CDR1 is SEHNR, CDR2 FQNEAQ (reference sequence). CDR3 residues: CASSLSSTASDGQYF. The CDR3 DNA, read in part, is TGTGCCAGCAGCTTATCCTCGACTGCCTCTGATGGT.

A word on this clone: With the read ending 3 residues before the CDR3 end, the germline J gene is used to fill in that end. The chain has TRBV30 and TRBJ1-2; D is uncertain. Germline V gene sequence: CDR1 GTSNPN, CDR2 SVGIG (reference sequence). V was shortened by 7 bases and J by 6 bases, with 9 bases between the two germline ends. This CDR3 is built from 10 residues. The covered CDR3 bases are TGTGCCTACCAGCGGAATGGC. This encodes CAYQRNG. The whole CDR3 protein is CAYQRNGYTF. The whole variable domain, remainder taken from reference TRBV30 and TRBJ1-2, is SQTIHQWPATLVQPVGSPLSLECTVEGTSNPNLYWYRQAAGRGLQLLFYSVGIGQISSEVPQNLSASRPQDRQFILSSKKLLLSDSGFYLCAYQRNGYTFGSGTRLTVV.

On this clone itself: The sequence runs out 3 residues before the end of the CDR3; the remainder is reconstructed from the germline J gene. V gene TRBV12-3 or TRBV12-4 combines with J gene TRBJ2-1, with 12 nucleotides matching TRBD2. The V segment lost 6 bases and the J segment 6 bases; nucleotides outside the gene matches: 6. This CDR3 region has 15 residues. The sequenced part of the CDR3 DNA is TGTGCCAGCAGCAGACTAGCGGGAGTACGCAATGAG. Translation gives CASSRLAGVRNE. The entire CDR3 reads CASSRLAGVRNEQFF.

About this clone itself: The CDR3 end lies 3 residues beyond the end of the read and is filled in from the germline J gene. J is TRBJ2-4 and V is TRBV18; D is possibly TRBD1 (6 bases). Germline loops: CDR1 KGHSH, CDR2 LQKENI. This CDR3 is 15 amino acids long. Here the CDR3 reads CASSPQDSPLYGQYF. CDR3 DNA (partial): TGTGCCAGCTCACCACAGGACAGCCCCCTCTATGGT.